The clone carrying this T cell receptor (beta chain) was counted once. This specimen belongs to a study of blood T cell repertoires in COVID-19. Study at large: Specimens from acute and convalescent COVID-19 originated in the United States, Italy and Spain. Sample material is recorded as cDNA or gDNA derived from T cells, B-cell-depleted T cells, or PBMCs.

The junction had 5 bases not matched to a gene; V was cut back by 2 bases and J by 6 bases. The CDR3 runs 15 residues. CDR1 is SGHVS, CDR2 FQNEAQ, per germline. The assay was immunoSEQ multiplex PCR, and TCRdb's table has in-frame clones only and misses some. The sample lists roughly 72,000 clones, 80% to 90% occurring once. V and J are TRBV7-8 and TRBJ2-1; 9 bases align to TRBD2. Sample: peripheral blood. The receptor's source is a human donor in a cohort sampled during active COVID-19. This chain's CDR3 is CASSLLAGNINEQFF. CDR3 coding DNA: TGTGCCAGCAGCTTACTAGCGGGAAATATCAATGAGCAGTTCTTC. The whole variable domain, filled in from reference TRBV7-8 and TRBJ2-1, reads GAGVSQSPRYKVAKRGQDVALRCDPISGHVSLFWYQQALGQGPEFLTYFQNEAQLDKSGLPSDRFFAERPEGSVSTLKIQRTQQEDSAVYLCASSLLAGNINEQFFGPGTRLTVL.